The 21 T cell receptor beta chains in this list originate from one sample, sequenced in a study of beta chain features in type 1 diabetes. Isolated RNA was reverse transcribed in full, so expressed TCRB transcripts were sequenced. Produced via immunoSEQ multiplex PCR; TCRdb's table is partial and in-frame only. This table has 350,000 or so clones, around a fifth appearing once. Sequenced: naive CD4+ T cells from blood. The receptor source for this set is a woman aged 18-35 years in good health.

This clone was observed a few times. This chain joins TRBV30 and TRBJ2-1; 12 bases are shared with TRBD2. This CDR3 is built from 15 residues. J lost 3 bases, V lost 6 bases, and 6 bases had no gene match. Germline-derived CDR1 and CDR2 are GTSNPN and SVGIG (reference sequence). The CDR3 DNA sequence: TGTGCCTGCCGTCCGGGACTAGCGGGCTACAATGAGCAGTTCTTC. This codes for CACRPGLAGYNEQFF.

J is TRBJ2-7 and V is TRBV5-6, with 10 nucleotides matching TRBD1. CDR3 length: 17 amino acids. Germline CDR1 is SGHDT and CDR2 is YYEEEE. With 4 bases clipped from V and 0 bases from J, the junction kept 10 bases outside the gene matches. Here the CDR3 reads CASSPTTGQGNSYEQYF. DNA for the CDR3: TGTGCCAGCAGCCCAACGACGGGACAGGGGAACTCCTACGAGCAGTACTTC.

This clone has a handful of counts. The chain has TRBV2 and TRBJ1-1; a possible D gene is TRBD1 (6 bases). The germline V gene encodes CDR1 SNHLY and CDR2 FYNNEI. This CDR3 has 11 amino acids. The V gene lost 5 bases and the J gene lost 11 bases, with 12 bases spanning the gap. CDR3 bases: TGTGCCAGCAGTCTACAGGGCTACGCTTTCTTT. Its protein product is CASSLQGYAFF.

The V call is TRBV7-9, the J call TRBJ1-2; no clear D gene. CDR3 length equals 11 residues. Germline lookup yields CDR1 SEHNR and CDR2 FQNEAQ (reference sequence). Trimming stripped 3 bases from V and 10 bases from J, with 9 bases between. CDR3 in DNA: TGTGCCAGCAGCTTGAACCGGGACTACACCTTC. Translating gives CASSLNRDYTF.

V usage is TRBV19 and J usage is TRBJ2-2; 11 bases match TRBD1. Unmatched junction bases numbered 4, after V lost 6 bases and J lost 4 bases. The CDR3 spans 15 residues. Germline values: CDR1 LNHDA, CDR2 SQIVND (reference sequence). CDR3 protein: CASRAGTGGTGELFF. The CDR3 DNA is TGTGCCAGTAGAGCCGGGACAGGGGGCACCGGGGAGCTGTTTTTT.

The chain employs TRBV5-5 and TRBJ1-2; D ambiguous. CDR3 size: 13 residues. Germline V CDR1 and CDR2: SGHKS, YYEKEE (reference sequence). The V gene lost 0 bases and the J gene lost 5 bases, with 8 bases spanning the gap. The CDR3 DNA follows: TGTGCCAGCAGCTTGGTAATGTCGTATGGCTACACCTTC. Its protein product is CASSLVMSYGYTF. Full variable domain (rest looked up from reference TRBV5-5 and TRBJ1-2): DAGVTQSPTHLIKTRGQQVTLRCSPISGHKSVSWYQQVLGQGPQFIFQYYEKEERGRGNFPDRFSARQFPNYSSELNVNALLLGDSALYLCASSLVMSYGYTFGSGTRLTVV.

This clone was seen more than once but under ten times. This rearrangement joins TRBV29-1 to TRBJ2-1, with D perhaps matching TRBD2 (6 bases). Germline V gene lookup returns CDR1 SQVTM and CDR2 ANQGSEA. V was pared by 2 bases and J by 9 bases, with 17 bases between. The CDR3 is 14 amino acids. CDR3 coding DNA: TGCAGCGTTGAATCCTTGGAGGGGCGGGTTGAGCAGTTCTTC. It is translated as CSVESLEGRVEQFF.

The sample holds one count of this clone. The chain uses TRBV28 and TRBJ2-1; 16 nucleotides align to TRBD2. The germline V gene encodes CDR1 MDHEN and CDR2 SYDVKM. After removal of 8 bases from V and 5 bases from J, the junction contained 6 bases not matched to a gene. The CDR3 sequence is 16 residues long. The DNA of the CDR3 is TGTGCCAGCGTCGGCGGGACTAGCGGGAGGGACAATGAGCAGTTCTTC. Translation: CASVGGTSGRDNEQFF.

The sample holds a few counts of this clone. The chain combines TRBV5-1 with TRBJ2-7; maybe TRBD2 (6 bases). Germline CDR1 SGHRS, CDR2 YFSETQ. This CDR3 comprises 15 residues. V was clipped by 4 bases and J by 0 bases, with 14 bases between them. Here the CDR3 DNA reads TGCGCCAGCAGCATCGGGACTGTGAGCTCCTACGAGCAGTACTTC. Translated, it gives CASSIGTVSSYEQYF.

This clone was seen a handful of times. This chain connects TRBV11-2 to TRBJ2-4; D gene unclear. V lost 3 bases to trimming and J lost 0 bases, with 3 bases between them. The CDR3 runs 13 residues. Looked up from germline, CDR1 is SGHAT and CDR2 is FQNNGV. The CDR3 sequence is CASSFLAKNIQYF. The CDR3 DNA is TGTGCCAGCAGCTTCTTAGCCAAAAACATTCAGTACTTC.

This clone showed up just a few times. The chain links TRBV7-9 to TRBJ1-3; a possible D gene is TRBD1 (6 bases). Germline V gene sequence: CDR1 SEHNR, CDR2 FQNEAQ (reference sequence). V dropped 2 bases and J dropped 0 bases, with 11 bases sitting between them. The CDR3 spans 16 residues. The CDR3 reads CASSLRQEPSGNTIYF. CDR3 coding DNA: TGTGCCAGCAGCTTAAGACAGGAGCCCTCTGGAAACACCATATATTTT. Using reference TRBV7-9 and TRBJ1-3 for the parts outside the CDR3, the full variable domain is DTGVSQNPRHKITKRGQNVTFRCDPISEHNRLYWYRQTLGQGPEFLTYFQNEAQLEKSRLLSDRFSAERPKGSFSTLEIQRTEQGDSAMYLCASSLRQEPSGNTIYFGEGSWLTVV.

This clone came up a few times. The rearrangement uses TRBV5-1 and TRBJ2-1, with TRBD1 as a possible D gene (5 bases). Germline lookup yields CDR1 SGHRS and CDR2 YFSETQ. There are 17 residues in the CDR3. The V end was cut by 3 bases, the J end by 0 bases, with 16 bases between. CDR3 residues: CASSSSQVTNSYNEQFF. The CDR3 DNA is TGCGCCAGCAGCTCGTCACAGGTTACCAACTCCTACAATGAGCAGTTCTTC.

The rearrangement links TRBV10-3 to TRBJ1-5; TRBD1 matches at 7 bases. From germline, CDR1 is ENHRY and CDR2 SYGVKD. This CDR3 has 14 amino acids. V lost 5 bases and J lost 3; bases outside the gene matches: 4. CDR3 sequence (DNA): TGTGCCATCAGTCCACAGGGGCACAATCAGCCCCAGCATTTT. Its protein product is CAISPQGHNQPQHF.

This chain uses TRBV7-8 with TRBJ2-2, with unresolved D. This CDR3 spans 14 amino acids. The V gene lost 3 bases and the J gene lost 2 bases, with 7 bases spanning the gap. Germline lookup yields CDR1 SGHVS and CDR2 FQNEAQ. Here the CDR3 DNA reads TGTGCCAGCAGCTTGATAGTTAACACCGGGGAGCTGTTTTTT. Its protein product is CASSLIVNTGELFF.

V and J are TRBV27 and TRBJ2-7; 8 bases line up with TRBD1. With 2 bases clipped from V and 4 bases from J, the junction kept 1 base outside the gene matches. CDR3 length: 13 residues. The germline gives CDR1 MNHEY, CDR2 SMNVEV (reference sequence). The CDR3 nucleotides are TGTGCCAGCAGTTTACGGACAGGGTACGAGCAGTACTTC. Translating it yields CASSLRTGYEQYF.

The chain employs TRBV6-4 and TRBJ2-2; 10 bases line up with TRBD1. Per germline, CDR1 MRHNA and CDR2 SNTAGT. V was pared by 6 bases and J by 5 bases, with 3 bases of the junction left unmatched. The CDR3 covers 14 residues. CDR3 residues: CASSGQGGTGELFF. CDR3 DNA sequence: TGTGCCAGCAGCGGACAGGGGGGGACCGGGGAGCTGTTTTTT.

This clone occurred a few times. This chain joins TRBV5-4 and TRBJ2-3; the D gene is possibly TRBD1 (6 bases). This CDR3 spans 15 amino acids. Trimming removed 1 base at V and 6 bases at J, with 15 bases between. Germline V CDR1 and CDR2: SGHNT, YYREEE (reference sequence). DNA of the CDR3: TGTGCCAGCAGCTTGCGGGCCGGCCAGGGGGATACGCAGTATTTT. Protein product: CASSLRAGQGDTQYF.

The rearrangement links TRBV4-3 to TRBJ2-3; weak D call: TRBD1 (5 bases). Trimming removed 4 bases at V and 5 bases at J, with 19 bases between. From germline, CDR1 is LGHNA and CDR2 YSLEER. The CDR3 extends over 16 amino acids. The CDR3, as DNA: TGCGCCAGCAGCCGACCCCAGGGAATCTTGGTAGATACGCAGTATTTT. Its translation: CASSRPQGILVDTQYF.

The sample holds a few counts of this clone. The chain links TRBV10-3 to TRBJ2-2; the match to TRBD2 covers 13 bases. J lost 7 bases, V lost 10 bases, and 9 bases had no gene match. The germline CDR1 and CDR2 sequences are ENHRY and SYGVKD. The CDR3 contains 15 residues. This CDR3 reads CATSGLAGVSGELFF. As DNA, the CDR3 is TGTGCCACGAGTGGACTAGCGGGAGTGAGCGGGGAGCTGTTTTTT.

This clone has a handful of counts. The chain combines TRBV2 with TRBJ2-5, with D perhaps matching TRBD2 (7 bases). V dropped 6 bases and J dropped 5 bases, with 19 bases sitting between them. CDR1 and CDR2 from the germline V gene are SNHLY and FYNNEI. The CDR3 covers 15 residues. In nucleotides, the CDR3 is TGTGCCAGCAGGAAAGGGGGGGCCGCGGGCGAGACCCAGTACTTC. It translates to CASRKGGAAGETQYF.

This clone was detected a few times. The gene calls are TRBV9 and TRBJ2-3; D is uncertain. Trimming left V 1 base short and J 2 bases short, with 8 bases between. This CDR3 comprises 14 residues. Germline CDR1 reads SGDLS; CDR2 reads YYNGEE. In nucleotides, the CDR3 is TGTGCCAGCAGCGTAAACTCAAACACAGATACGCAGTATTTT. As protein: CASSVNSNTDTQYF. Drawing the rest from reference TRBV9 and TRBJ2-3, the complete variable domain is DSGVTQTPKHLITATGQRVTLRCSPRSGDLSVYWYQQSLDQGLQFLIQYYNGEERAKGNILERFSAQQFPDLHSELNLSSLELGDSALYFCASSVNSNTDTQYFGPGTRLTVL.